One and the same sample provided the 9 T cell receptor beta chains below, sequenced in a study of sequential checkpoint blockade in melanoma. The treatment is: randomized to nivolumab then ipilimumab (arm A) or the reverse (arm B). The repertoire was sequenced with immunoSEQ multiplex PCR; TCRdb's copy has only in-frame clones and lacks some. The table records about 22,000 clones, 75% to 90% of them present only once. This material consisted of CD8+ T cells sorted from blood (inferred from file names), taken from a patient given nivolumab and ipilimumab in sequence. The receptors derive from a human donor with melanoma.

The DNA of the CDR3 is TGTGCCAGCCTGATAGTTGGCGGAACCTACGAGCAGTACTTC. Translated: CASLIVGGTYEQYF. The J gene is TRBJ2-7, the V gene TRBV7-2, with no clear D. Trimming cost V 8 bases and J 2 bases, with 16 bases left between them. Germline V lookup: CDR1 SGHTA, CDR2 FQGNSA. The CDR3 is 14 amino acids.

The DNA of the CDR3 is TGTGCCAGCAGTGAAGACGTTGGGGCATCCTACGAGCAGTACTTC. It yields the protein CASSEDVGASYEQYF. V usage is TRBV6-1 and J usage is TRBJ2-7; a weak D match, TRBD1 (5 bases). The CDR3 is 15 amino acids. The germline V and J ends were trimmed by 1 base and 1 base, with 11 bases remaining between them. Germline lookup yields CDR1 MNHNS and CDR2 SASEGT.

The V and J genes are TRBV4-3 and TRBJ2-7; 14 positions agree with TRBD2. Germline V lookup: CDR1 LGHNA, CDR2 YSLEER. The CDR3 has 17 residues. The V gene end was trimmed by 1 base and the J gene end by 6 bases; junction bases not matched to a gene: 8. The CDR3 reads CASSQGLAGGPNREQYF. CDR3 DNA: TGCGCCAGCAGCCAAGGACTAGCGGGAGGGCCTAATCGCGAGCAGTACTTC.

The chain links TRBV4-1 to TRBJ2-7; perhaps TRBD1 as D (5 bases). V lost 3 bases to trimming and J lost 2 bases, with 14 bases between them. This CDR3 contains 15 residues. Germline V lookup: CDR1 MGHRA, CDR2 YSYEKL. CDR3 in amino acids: CASSHRKGQPYEQYF. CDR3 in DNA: TGCGCCAGCAGCCACCGAAAGGGGCAGCCCTACGAGCAGTACTTC.

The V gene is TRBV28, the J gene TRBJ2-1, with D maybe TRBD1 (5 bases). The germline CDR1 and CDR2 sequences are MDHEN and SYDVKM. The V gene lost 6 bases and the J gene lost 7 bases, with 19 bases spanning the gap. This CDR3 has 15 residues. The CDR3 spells CASRSPSKGLNEQFF. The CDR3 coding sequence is TGTGCCAGCAGGTCCCCATCCAAGGGGCTAAATGAGCAGTTCTTC.

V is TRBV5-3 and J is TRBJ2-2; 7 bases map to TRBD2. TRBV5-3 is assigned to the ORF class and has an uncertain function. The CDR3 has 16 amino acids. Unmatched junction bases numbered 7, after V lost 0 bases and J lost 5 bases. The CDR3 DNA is TGTGCCAGAAGCTTGGATGGCGGGAGAGGTACCGGGGAGCTGTTTTTT. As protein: CARSLDGGRGTGELFF.

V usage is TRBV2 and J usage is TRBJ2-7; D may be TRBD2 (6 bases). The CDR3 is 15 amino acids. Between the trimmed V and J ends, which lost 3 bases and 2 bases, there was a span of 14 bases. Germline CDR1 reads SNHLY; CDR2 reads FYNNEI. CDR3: CASSDRASEAYEQYF. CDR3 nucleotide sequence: TGTGCCAGCAGTGATCGGGCTAGCGAGGCCTACGAGCAGTACTTC. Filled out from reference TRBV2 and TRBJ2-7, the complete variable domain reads EPEVTQTPSHQVTQMGQEVILRCVPISNHLYFYWYRQILGQKVEFLVSFYNNEISEKSEIFDDQFSVERPDGSNFTLKIRSTKLEDSAMYFCASSDRASEAYEQYFGPGTRLTVT.

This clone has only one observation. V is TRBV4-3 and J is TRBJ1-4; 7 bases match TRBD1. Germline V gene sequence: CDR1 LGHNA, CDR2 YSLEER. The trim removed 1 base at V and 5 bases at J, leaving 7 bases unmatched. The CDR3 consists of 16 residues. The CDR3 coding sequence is TGCGCCAGCAGCCAAGGATCGGGACAGAGGAATGAAAAACTGTTTTTT. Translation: CASSQGSGQRNEKLFF.

CDR3 DNA: TGTGCCAGCAGTGAAGGACAGGGGACCGAGCAGTACTTC. Residues: CASSEGQGTEQYF. The gene calls are TRBV6-5 and TRBJ2-7, with 9 positions matching TRBD1. In germline, CDR1 is MNHEY, CDR2 SVGAGI. The CDR3 has 13 residues. J gave up 6 bases and V 5 bases, and 5 bases lay outside the gene matches.